Presented here are 32 T cell receptor beta chains from one specimen sequenced in a study of T cell responses to AZD1222 COVID-19 vaccine. Profiling relied on immunoSEQ multiplex PCR, and the TCRdb table lists in-frame clones only, not all of them. The sample has about 93,000 clones, over 75% seen once. The sequenced sample was peripheral blood, obtained 28 days after the second AZD1222 dose. These receptors originate from an adult who received the AZD1222 COVID-19 vaccine.

The V and J genes are TRBV2 and TRBJ1-2, with no clear D. V lost 7 bases and J lost 5, with 11 bases in between. Germline CDR1 SNHLY, CDR2 FYNNEI. The CDR3 is 12 residues long. The CDR3 sequence: CASTVVGYGYTF. The CDR3 coding sequence is TGTGCCAGCACGGTGGTGGGATATGGCTACACCTTC.

This chain uses TRBV7-2 with TRBJ1-1; 9 nucleotides match TRBD1. This CDR3 is 14 amino acids long. Germline CDR1 and CDR2: SGHTA and FQGNSA. Germline trimming cut 5 bases from V and 11 bases from J; bases unmatched to any gene: 12. The CDR3 here is CASSIPRDRVVAFF. CDR3 bases: TGTGCCAGCAGCATACCTCGGGACAGGGTAGTGGCTTTCTTT.

The genes are TRBV30 and TRBJ2-1; D gene uncertain. CDR3 length: 16 amino acids. Deletions cut 0 bases from V and 0 bases from J, with 12 bases between. The germline V gene has CDR1 GTSNPN and CDR2 SVGIG (reference sequence). DNA of the CDR3: TGTGCCTGGAGTGTCGGCTTACTCAGCTCCTACAATGAGCAGTTCTTC. Translated, it gives CAWSVGLLSSYNEQFF.

The J gene is TRBJ1-5, the V gene TRBV18; 9 bases are shared with TRBD1. Germline trimming cut 3 bases from V and 13 bases from J; bases unmatched to any gene: 10. The CDR3 loop spans 14 amino acids. Germline lookup yields CDR1 KGHSH and CDR2 LQKENI. CDR3 residues: CASSPPWDRDRQHF. The CDR3 DNA follows: TGTGCCAGCTCACCCCCGTGGGACAGGGACAGGCAGCATTTT.

J is TRBJ1-2 and V is TRBV5-1, with D uncertain. Trimming took 2 bases from V and 2 from J, leaving 7 bases between them. Germline lookup yields CDR1 SGHRS and CDR2 YFSETQ. This CDR3 contains 13 residues. CDR3 sequence: CASSFGGNYGYTF. The CDR3, as DNA: TGCGCCAGCAGCTTCGGCGGAAACTATGGCTACACCTTC.

The chain joins TRBV28 to TRBJ1-2, with D perhaps matching TRBD1 (6 bases). The CDR3 runs 16 residues. The V end lost 4 bases, the J end lost 0 bases, and 15 bases lay between the germline ends. CDR1 and CDR2 (germline): MDHEN, SYDVKM. The CDR3 DNA follows: TGTGCCAGCAGTTCCGGGACATCCACTTCTAACTATGGCTACACCTTC. This codes for CASSSGTSTSNYGYTF.

This chain links TRBV6-8 with TRBJ1-6; 8 bases are a match to TRBD1. J was trimmed by 0 bases and V by 0 bases; bases with no gene match: 1. The germline CDR1 and CDR2 sequences are MNHGY and SAAAGT. The CDR3 extends over 17 amino acids. CDR3 bases: TGTGCCAGCAGTTACTCGGACAGGGACTCCTATAATTCACCCCTCCACTTT. Encoded protein: CASSYSDRDSYNSPLHF.

V gene TRBV7-9 combines with J gene TRBJ1-1; TRBD1 aligns across 7 bases. CDR3 length: 13 amino acids. Losses at the gene ends were 5 bases for V and 3 bases for J; bases not matched to a gene: 3. Germline values: CDR1 SEHNR, CDR2 FQNEAQ (reference sequence). CDR3: CASSTTGDTEAFF. CDR3 in DNA: TGTGCCAGCAGCACCACAGGGGACACTGAAGCTTTCTTT.

J is TRBJ1-2 and V is TRBV2; a possible D gene is TRBD1 (5 bases). The germline V and J ends were trimmed by 5 bases and 4 bases, with 11 bases remaining between them. The length of the CDR3 is 13 residues. Germline CDR1 is SNHLY and CDR2 is FYNNEI. The CDR3 region is CASSRERGYGYTF. In nucleotides, the CDR3 is TGTGCCAGCAGTCGGGAGAGGGGCTATGGCTACACCTTC.

This chain joins TRBV9 and TRBJ1-1; D is unclear. The CDR3 loop spans 14 amino acids. Germline CDR1 is SGDLS and CDR2 is YYNGEE. The V gene lost 0 bases and the J gene lost 1 base, with 7 bases spanning the gap. Here the CDR3 DNA reads TGTGCCAGCAGCGTAGAAGGAGAGAACACTGAAGCTTTCTTT. Its protein product is CASSVEGENTEAFF.

This clone was detected only once. This chain links TRBV7-8 with TRBJ2-2, with TRBD2 identical over 15 bases. V lost 1 base, J lost 5 bases, and 2 bases stayed unmatched. Germline CDR1 reads SGHVS; CDR2 reads FQNEAQ. The CDR3 spans 17 residues. The CDR3 reads CASSLVGLAGGTGELFF. In nucleotides, the CDR3 is TGTGCCAGCAGCTTAGTCGGACTAGCGGGGGGGACCGGGGAGCTGTTTTTT.

There are a few counts of this clone. CDR3 DNA sequence: TGCGCCAGCAGCCCGGGGGGATTTATGGCGGCCGGGGGCATGAACACTGAAGCTTTCTTT. Encoded protein: CASSPGGFMAAGGMNTEAFF. V gene TRBV5-1 combines with J gene TRBJ1-1; TRBD1 might be the D (6 bases). The CDR3 contains 20 residues. Germline V lookup: CDR1 SGHRS, CDR2 YFSETQ. V shed 4 bases and J shed 0 bases, with 28 bases lying between them. The full variable domain, with the rest looked up from reference TRBV5-1 and TRBJ1-1, is KAGVTQTPRYLIKTRGQQVTLSCSPISGHRSVSWYQQTPGQGLQFLFEYFSETQRNKGNFPGRFSGRQFSNSRSEMNVSTLELGDSALYLCASSPGGFMAAGGMNTEAFFGQGTRLTVV.

The gene calls are TRBV7-9 and TRBJ1-1; D remains unclear. Trimming cost V 3 bases and J 10 bases, with 12 bases left between them. Germline-derived CDR1 and CDR2 are SEHNR and FQNEAQ (reference sequence). The CDR3 has 12 amino acids. The DNA of the CDR3 is TGTGCCAGCAGCTTTAATGGGAAGGTAGCTTTCTTT. Its translation is CASSFNGKVAFF.

The chain combines TRBV5-5 with TRBJ2-7; TRBD1 or TRBD2 may be the D gene (6 bases each). This CDR3 comprises 13 residues. The V end was cut by 5 bases, the J end by 2 bases, with 11 bases between. Germline assignment: CDR1 SGHKS and CDR2 YYEKEE (reference sequence). The CDR3 is CASRTRGAYEQYF. The DNA of the CDR3 is TGTGCCAGCAGGACGAGGGGGGCCTACGAGCAGTACTTC.

The chain uses TRBV19 and TRBJ1-5; perhaps TRBD1 as D (5 bases). V lost 3 bases, J lost 6 bases, and 12 bases lay in between. The CDR3 extends over 14 amino acids. Per germline, CDR1 LNHDA and CDR2 SQIVND (reference sequence). This chain's CDR3 is CASSIQGVGQPQHF. CDR3 DNA sequence: TGTGCCAGTAGTATTCAGGGAGTCGGTCAGCCCCAGCATTTT.

This chain uses TRBV29-1 with TRBJ1-4; D not resolved. The ends were cut back, 1 base at V and 0 bases at J, with 15 bases in the middle. There are 17 residues in the CDR3. Looked up from germline, CDR1 is SQVTM and CDR2 is ANQGSEA. CDR3 in amino acids: CSVEALTPGSTNEKLFF. The CDR3, as DNA: TGCAGCGTTGAAGCCCTAACCCCGGGGTCAACTAATGAAAAACTGTTTTTT.

V usage is TRBV12-3 or TRBV12-4 and J usage is TRBJ2-2; unclear D gene. The V end was cut by 7 bases, the J end by 4 bases, with 4 bases between. The CDR3 covers 11 residues. The CDR3 here is CASTLTGELFF. DNA of the CDR3: TGTGCCAGCACTCTCACCGGGGAGCTGTTTTTT.

The gene calls are TRBV7-3 and TRBJ2-5; possible D gene TRBD1, 6 bases. Trimming pared 1 base from V and 3 bases from J, leaving 6 bases between. The CDR3 contains 13 residues. From germline, CDR1 is SGHTA and CDR2 FQGTGA. The CDR3 loop is CASSLNREETQYF. CDR3 in DNA: TGTGCCAGCAGCTTAAACAGGGAAGAGACCCAGTACTTC.

Only a few counts were recorded for this clone. The chain combines TRBV7-9 with TRBJ1-2; a possible D gene is TRBD1 (6 bases). Looked up from germline, CDR1 is SEHNR and CDR2 is FQNEAQ (reference sequence). CDR3 length: 12 residues. Trimming took 5 bases from V and 6 from J, leaving 10 bases between them. The CDR3 reads CASSHRTDGYTF. Here the CDR3 DNA reads TGTGCCAGCAGCCACCGGACAGATGGCTACACCTTC.

This clone has just one count. The rearrangement links TRBV11-2 to TRBJ2-2; D is possibly TRBD1 (9 bases). CDR1 is SGHAT and CDR2 is FQNNGV in the germline V gene. This CDR3 contains 19 residues. The germline V and J ends were trimmed by 3 bases and 5 bases, with 25 bases remaining between them. The DNA for the CDR3 is TGTGCCAGCAGCTTTCGGCCAAGGGGACAGGGCGGGAGGACCGGGGAGCTGTTTTTT. Translation: CASSFRPRGQGGRTGELFF.

The chain uses TRBV7-8 and TRBJ2-4; TRBD2 agrees at 8 bases. The CDR3 is made up of 17 amino acids. The trim removed 5 bases at V and 5 bases at J, leaving 14 bases unmatched. Germline assignment: CDR1 SGHVS and CDR2 FQNEAQ. As DNA, the CDR3 is TGTGCCAGCAGCCCTGCCCCGGGAGGGGGAGACCAAAACATTCAGTACTTC. Translation gives CASSPAPGGGDQNIQYF.

This chain connects TRBV5-1 to TRBJ1-3; the match to TRBD1 covers 9 bases. CDR1 SGHRS and CDR2 YFSETQ come from the germline V gene. V lost 4 bases, J lost 9 bases, and 11 bases stayed unmatched. The CDR3 is made up of 15 amino acids. CDR3 DNA: TGCGCCAGCAGCACAACGGGACAGGGCTCCGGCACCATATATTTT. This codes for CASSTTGQGSGTIYF.

The chain couples TRBV6-7 to TRBJ2-5; D unclear. TRBV6-7 is marked as an open reading frame, function uncertain. Trimming took off 2 bases at V and 2 bases at J, with 9 bases between the two ends. The CDR3 sequence is 14 residues long. CDR3 amino acids: CASSYHGRQETQYF. CDR3 nucleotide sequence: TGTGCCAGCAGTTACCACGGCAGACAAGAGACCCAGTACTTC.

J is TRBJ2-7 and V is TRBV20-1; 8 bases are a match to TRBD2. The length of the CDR3 is 13 residues. Losses at the gene ends were 3 bases for V and 3 bases for J; bases not matched to a gene: 4. Germline V gene data show CDR1 as DFQATT and CDR2 as SNEGSKA (reference sequence). The CDR3 nucleotides read TGCAGTGCTAGTCCAGCGGGAGTCTACGAGCAGTACTTC. This translates into CSASPAGVYEQYF.

The gene calls are TRBV19 and TRBJ1-6; a weak D match, TRBD1 (5 bases). Germline CDR1 is LNHDA and CDR2 is SQIVND (reference sequence). This CDR3 is 14 amino acids long. Trimming stripped 3 bases from V and 7 bases from J, with 10 bases between. In DNA form, the CDR3 reads TGTGCCAGTAGTATTCAGGGCGGAAATTCACCCCTCCACTTT. This sequence encodes CASSIQGGNSPLHF.

The count of this clone is one. The genes are TRBV19 and TRBJ2-2, with TRBD1 matching 8 bases. The CDR3 consists of 15 residues. V was clipped by 3 bases and J by 4 bases; unmatched bases: 4. Germline CDR1 LNHDA, CDR2 SQIVND (reference sequence). The CDR3 reads CASSIGQGSTGELFF. The CDR3 region has the DNA TGTGCCAGTAGTATTGGACAGGGTAGCACCGGGGAGCTGTTTTTT.

V gene TRBV19 combines with J gene TRBJ2-1, with D maybe TRBD1 (5 bases). Germline CDR1 LNHDA, CDR2 SQIVND (reference sequence). V lost 6 bases and J 4 bases, leaving 7 bases between the germline ends. The CDR3 totals 12 residues. The CDR3 here is CASRGRYNEQFF. In nucleotides, the CDR3 is TGTGCCAGTAGGGGGCGTTACAATGAGCAGTTCTTC.

The rearrangement joins TRBV7-8 to TRBJ2-7; 7 nucleotides match TRBD1. The germline V gene has CDR1 SGHVS and CDR2 FQNEAQ. This CDR3 comprises 14 residues. Trimming cost V 7 bases and J 3 bases; bases outside gene matches: 9. The CDR3 coding sequence is TGTGCCAGCAACGAACGGGACAGAAACTACGAGCAGTACTTC. The encoded protein is CASNERDRNYEQYF.

In its sample, this clone was seen a few times. The rearrangement uses TRBV4-1 and TRBJ1-2, with 7 bases matching TRBD1. This CDR3 spans 14 amino acids. V was clipped by 0 bases and J by 7 bases; unmatched bases: 5. Germline CDR1 and CDR2: MGHRA and YSYEKL. In DNA, the CDR3 is TGCGCCAGCAGCCAAGACAGGGGGGTTTTTGGCTACACCTTC. Protein product: CASSQDRGVFGYTF.

The V call is TRBV6-6, the J call TRBJ2-3; 10 nucleotides agree with TRBD2. Germline trimming cut 2 bases from V and 1 base from J; bases unmatched to any gene: 0. The CDR3 totals 15 residues. From germline, CDR1 is MNHNY and CDR2 SVGAGI (reference sequence). The CDR3, as DNA: TGTGCCAGCAGTTACCTAGCGGGAGGCACAGATACGCAGTATTTT. As protein: CASSYLAGGTDTQYF.

CDR3 sequence reads: CASSPWTSGYEQYF. The CDR3 bases are TGTGCCAGCAGTCCTTGGACTAGCGGCTACGAGCAGTACTTC. This rearrangement joins TRBV27 to TRBJ2-7; 10 bases line up with TRBD2. The germline gives CDR1 MNHEY, CDR2 SMNVEV (reference sequence). The CDR3 extends over 14 amino acids. Germline trimming cut 5 bases from V and 3 bases from J; bases unmatched to any gene: 4.

CDR3 in DNA: TGTGCCAGCAGTATACCCGTGACAGGGGTTCGGGACACTGAAGCTTTCTTT. Protein: CASSIPVTGVRDTEAFF. The chain recombines TRBV2 with TRBJ1-1; the match to TRBD1 covers 8 bases. Germline assignment: CDR1 SNHLY and CDR2 FYNNEI. The CDR3 contains 17 residues. With 5 bases clipped from V and 3 bases from J, the junction kept 14 bases outside the gene matches.